The 6 T cell receptor beta chains reported below all come from one sample, sequenced in a study of technical replicates of blood from a handful of donors. Sequencing used immunoSEQ multiplex PCR; TCRdb keeps in-frame clones, though not all of them. Found here are around 76,000 clones, approximately 96% of them singletons; the top ten hold roughly 0.2%. Sequencing was done on a sample of T cells isolated from PBMCs. All receptors derive from a human donor in good health.

This rearrangement joins TRBV11-3 to TRBJ1-3; no reliable D call. This CDR3 contains 15 residues. With 5 bases removed from V and 4 bases from J, the gap between germline ends came to 15 bases. Germline CDR1 reads SGHNT; CDR2 reads YENEEA. Here the CDR3 DNA reads TGTGCCAGCAGCACACCCCTGGAGAGAGGAAACACCATATATTTT. Its translation is CASSTPLERGNTIYF.

The rearrangement uses TRBV5-1 and TRBJ2-7; 7 positions agree with TRBD2. The CDR3 runs to 13 residues. Unmatched junction bases numbered 1, after V lost 2 bases and J lost 2 bases. The V gene's germline CDR1 is SGHRS and CDR2 YFSETQ. CDR3 region: CASSFREAYEQYF. The CDR3 nucleotides read TGCGCCAGCAGCTTCCGGGAGGCCTACGAGCAGTACTTC.

This rearrangement joins TRBV30 to TRBJ1-1, with 7 bases identical to TRBD1. V was pared by 2 bases and J by 2 bases, with 5 bases of the junction left unmatched. There are 14 residues in the CDR3. The germline V gene encodes CDR1 GTSNPN and CDR2 SVGIG (reference sequence). CDR3 region: CAWSSRDRNTEAFF. The CDR3 coding sequence is TGTGCCTGGAGTTCTAGGGACAGAAACACTGAAGCTTTCTTT.

J is TRBJ2-2 and V is TRBV27; the match to TRBD2 covers 12 bases. CDR3 length: 15 residues. Germline CDR1 MNHEY, CDR2 SMNVEV (reference sequence). Trimming took 6 bases from V and 5 from J; bases not matched to a gene: 4. The CDR3 coding sequence is TGTGCCAGCAGGAGACTAGCGGGAGATACCGGGGAGCTGTTTTTT. It codes for CASRRLAGDTGELFF.

The chain links TRBV10-2 to TRBJ2-7; 9 positions match TRBD1. CDR1 WSHSY and CDR2 SAAADI come from the germline V gene. Trimming took 6 bases from V and 0 from J; bases not matched to a gene: 6. This CDR3 has 15 residues. The CDR3: CASRTGQGSSYEQYF. The CDR3 coding sequence is TGCGCCAGCAGGACGGGACAGGGAAGCTCCTACGAGCAGTACTTC.

This clone is a singleton in its sample. This rearrangement joins TRBV4-2 to TRBJ2-6; TRBD2 aligns across 8 bases. There are 19 residues in the CDR3. Germline V gives CDR1 LGHNA, CDR2 YNFKEQ. With 2 bases clipped from V and 0 bases from J, the junction kept 9 bases outside the gene matches. DNA for the CDR3: TGTGCCAGCAGCCAAAACCTGGCGGGGGGTAACTCTGGGGCCAACGTCCTGACTTTC. It specifies CASSQNLAGGNSGANVLTF.